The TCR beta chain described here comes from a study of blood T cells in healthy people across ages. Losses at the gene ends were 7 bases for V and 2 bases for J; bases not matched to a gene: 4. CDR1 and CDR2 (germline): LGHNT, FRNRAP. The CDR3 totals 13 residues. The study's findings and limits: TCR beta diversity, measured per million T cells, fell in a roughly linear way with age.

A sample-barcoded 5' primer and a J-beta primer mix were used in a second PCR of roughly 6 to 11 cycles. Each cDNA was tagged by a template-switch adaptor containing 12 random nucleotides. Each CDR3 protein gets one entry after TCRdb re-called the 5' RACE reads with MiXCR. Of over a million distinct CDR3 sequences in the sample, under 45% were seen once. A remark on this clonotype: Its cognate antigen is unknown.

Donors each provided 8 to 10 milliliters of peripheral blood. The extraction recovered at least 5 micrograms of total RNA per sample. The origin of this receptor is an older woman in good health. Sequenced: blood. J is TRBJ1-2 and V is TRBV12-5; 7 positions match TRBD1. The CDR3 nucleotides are TGTGCTAGTGCCTCGGGACAGAACTATGGCTACACCTTC. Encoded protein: CASASGQNYGYTF.